This T cell receptor (beta chain) was identified in a study of T cell responses to AZD1222 COVID-19 vaccine. Study-wide context: Some second doses came at about 4 weeks and others at about 12 weeks; these were pooled.

With regard to this clone: Its antigen remains unknown.

Study observations and caveats: It was only a handful of AZD1222 recipients who were seropositive at baseline. Nearly half of spike-specific TCRs reportedly go after variant regions that carry no mutations. Spike regions recognized by vaccine-associated CD4 TCRs spanned the protein, led by 160-218 and 743-854.

Data came from immunoSEQ multiplex PCR; TCRdb stores just in-frame clones and leaves some out. The table includes 55,000 to 75,000 clones, roughly 86% detected once. The CDR3 runs to 15 residues. Trimming removed 0 bases from V and 2 bases from J, with 6 bases in between. Germline V CDR1 and CDR2: SGHRS, YFSETQ. This sequence originates from an adult in good health. The specimen was peripheral blood, collected on day 0 of AZD1222 vaccination. The V gene is TRBV5-1, the J gene TRBJ2-6; unclear D gene. CDR3 in DNA: TGCGCCAGCAGCTTGGCTGGGACTGGGGCCAACGTCCTGACTTTC. Encoded protein: CASSLAGTGANVLTF.